A single sample is the source of the 13 T cell receptor beta chains below, sequenced in a study of PD-1 blockade in classical Hodgkin lymphoma. Stated time point: cycle 4 day 1 (C4D1), after less than seven weeks of nivolumab. Each patient experienced a relapse that followed autologous stem cell transplantation, and brentuximab vedotin exposure varied. Repertoires were generated with immunoSEQ multiplex PCR, while TCRdb's copy carries only in-frame clones and drops some. Here the sample spans around 50,000 clones, almost 90% being singletons. Sequenced material: peripheral blood mononuclear cells (PBMCs), taken before the fourth cycle of nivolumab. These receptors were taken from a human donor with classical Hodgkin lymphoma.

The rearrangement joins TRBV7-2 to TRBJ2-7; tentative D call: TRBD2 (5 bases). Germline-derived CDR1 and CDR2 are SGHTA and FQGNSA. Trimming cost V 1 base and J 7 bases, with 8 bases left between them. This CDR3 spans 12 amino acids. The CDR3 here is CASSLGLTEQYF. The CDR3 nucleotides read TGTGCCAGCAGCTTAGGACTAACGGAGCAGTACTTC.

The chain is built from TRBV19 and TRBJ1-2; 7 bases line up with TRBD1. Germline-derived CDR1 and CDR2 are LNHDA and SQIVND (reference sequence). This CDR3 is built from 16 residues. V lost 1 base and J lost 4; bases outside the gene matches: 9. The CDR3 coding sequence is TGTGCCAGTAGTATAGCCGCCGGACAGGCGATCTATGGCTACACCTTC. This encodes CASSIAAGQAIYGYTF.

J is TRBJ2-4 and V is TRBV11-2; no firm D call. The V gene lost 5 bases and the J gene lost 4 bases, with 9 bases spanning the gap. This CDR3 comprises 13 residues. Germline V CDR1 and CDR2: SGHAT, FQNNGV. The CDR3 DNA reads as TGTGCCAGCAGCCCGCGAAGTAAAAACATTCAGTACTTC. It specifies CASSPRSKNIQYF.

The chain is built from TRBV18 and TRBJ1-3; no reliable D call. The germline V gene has CDR1 KGHSH and CDR2 LQKENI. The ends were cut back, 0 bases at V and 0 bases at J, with 12 bases in the middle. The length of the CDR3 is 17 residues. The CDR3 coding sequence is TGTGCCAGCTCACCACCTTTGATGGCAGGCTCTGGAAACACCATATATTTT. Translating gives CASSPPLMAGSGNTIYF.

The J gene is TRBJ1-5, the V gene TRBV28; TRBD1 agrees at 7 bases. The germline CDR1 and CDR2 sequences are MDHEN and SYDVKM. The CDR3 sequence is 15 residues long. Trimming at V came to 2 bases and at J to 2 bases, leaving 3 bases not matched to a gene. The CDR3 protein is CASSLNRGGNQPQHF. The CDR3 nucleotides are TGTGCCAGCAGTTTAAACAGGGGCGGCAATCAGCCCCAGCATTTT.

The CDR3 is CASRLGQGEKLFF. The CDR3 DNA reads TGTGCCAGTAGGCTGGGACAGGGGGAAAAACTGTTTTTT. This chain connects TRBV19 to TRBJ1-4, with TRBD1 matching 10 bases. The germline V gene encodes CDR1 LNHDA and CDR2 SQIVND (reference sequence). J gave up 8 bases and V 6 bases, and 3 bases lay outside the gene matches. CDR3 size: 13 residues.

This chain uses TRBV2 with TRBJ2-7; D ambiguous. The CDR3 spans 12 residues. V dropped 5 bases and J dropped 3 bases, with 8 bases sitting between them. Germline lookup yields CDR1 SNHLY and CDR2 FYNNEI. The CDR3: CASSPDRYEQYF. For the CDR3, the DNA is TGTGCCAGCAGTCCGGACCGCTACGAGCAGTACTTC.

The J gene is TRBJ2-4, the V gene TRBV7-9; the D is unclear. The CDR3 spans 15 residues. The germline V and J ends were trimmed by 0 bases and 3 bases, with 9 bases remaining between them. Germline V gene lookup returns CDR1 SEHNR and CDR2 FQNEAQ (reference sequence). CDR3 in DNA: TGTGCCAGCAGCTTAGCGGCGTCGGACAAAAACATTCAGTACTTC. The encoded protein is CASSLAASDKNIQYF.

The gene calls are TRBV18 and TRBJ1-1; TRBD1 aligns across 7 bases. The CDR3 contains 15 residues. Germline CDR1 reads KGHSH; CDR2 reads LQKENI. V was pared by 1 base and J by 0 bases, with 2 bases of the junction left unmatched. In DNA, the CDR3 is TGTGCCAGCTCACCACGACAGGGAATGAACACTGAAGCTTTCTTT. Its protein product is CASSPRQGMNTEAFF. The whole variable domain, filled in from reference TRBV18 and TRBJ1-1, reads NAGVMQNPRHLVRRRGQEARLRCSPMKGHSHVYWYRQLPEEGLKFMVYLQKENIIDESGMPKERFSAEFPKEGPSILRIQQVVRGDSAAYFCASSPRQGMNTEAFFGQGTRLTVV.

J is TRBJ2-7 and V is TRBV7-9; D unresolved. Between the trimmed V and J ends, which lost 1 base and 7 bases, there was a span of 8 bases. This CDR3 has 12 residues. CDR1 SEHNR and CDR2 FQNEAQ come from the germline V gene (reference sequence). CDR3 nucleotide sequence: TGTGCCAGCAGCTTAGTTCCAGAGGAGCAGTACTTC. This gives the protein CASSLVPEEQYF.

This clone appeared once. The CDR3: CAWSLWGLDNEKLFF. The CDR3 DNA is TGTGCCTGGAGCCTCTGGGGACTGGATAATGAAAAACTGTTTTTT. The V gene is TRBV30, the J gene TRBJ1-4; possibly TRBD1 for D (5 bases). The CDR3 is 15 amino acids. Germline V CDR1 and CDR2: GTSNPN, SVGIG (reference sequence). Trimming took off 3 bases at V and 4 bases at J, with 15 bases between the two ends.

V is TRBV28 and J is TRBJ2-1, with 8 bases aligning to TRBD1. Germline CDR1 reads MDHEN; CDR2 reads SYDVKM. This CDR3 region has 18 residues. Germline trimming cut 4 bases from V and 1 base from J; bases unmatched to any gene: 12. The CDR3 DNA sequence: TGTGCCAGCAGTTCCATCCAGGGGGCCTACACATCCTACAATGAGCAGTTCTTC. Amino acids: CASSSIQGAYTSYNEQFF.

The chain has TRBV5-1 and TRBJ2-2; TRBD2 agrees at 10 bases. Germline trimming cut 4 bases from V and 7 bases from J; bases unmatched to any gene: 13. The V gene's germline CDR1 is SGHRS and CDR2 YFSETQ. The CDR3 has 17 amino acids. The CDR3 DNA follows: TGCGCCAGCAGCCACCTTCGGACTAGCGGTTCTCGCGGGGAGCTGTTTTTT. Amino acid sequence: CASSHLRTSGSRGELFF.